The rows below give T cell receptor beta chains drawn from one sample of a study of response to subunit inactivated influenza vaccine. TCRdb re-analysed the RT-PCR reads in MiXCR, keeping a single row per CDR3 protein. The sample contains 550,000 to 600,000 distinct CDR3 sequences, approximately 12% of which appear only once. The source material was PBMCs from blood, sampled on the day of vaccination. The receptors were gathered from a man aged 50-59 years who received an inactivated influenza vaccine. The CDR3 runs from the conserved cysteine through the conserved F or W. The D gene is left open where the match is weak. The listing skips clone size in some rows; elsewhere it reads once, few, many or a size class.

CDR3 DNA: TGCGCCAGCAGCTTACAAGCGGGGGGGCCCGAGACCCAGTACTTC
CDR3 protein: CASSLQAGGPETQYF
D gene: TRBD2
J gene: TRBJ2-5
clone size: NA
V gene: TRBV5-1

CDR3 DNA: TGCGCCAGCAGCTTGGAAGGGCCCGGGGAGCTGTTTTTT
CDR3 protein: CASSLEGPGELFF
D gene: NA
J gene: TRBJ2-2
clone size: NA
V gene: TRBV5-1

CDR3 DNA: TGTGCCAGCAGGACCCGTCGGGACGGCTCCTACAATGAGCAGTTCTTC
CDR3 protein: CASRTRRDGSYNEQFF
D gene: NA
J gene: TRBJ2-1
clone size: many
V gene: TRBV2

CDR3 DNA: TGCAGCGTTGAGGAACAGATGAACACTGAAGCTTTCTTT
CDR3 protein: CSVEEQMNTEAFF
D gene: NA
J gene: TRBJ1-1
clone size: NA
V gene: TRBV29-1

CDR3 DNA: TGTGCCAGCAGTTTATCGATCCGCTCCTATAATTCACCCCTCCACTTT
CDR3 protein: CASSLSIRSYNSPLHF
D gene: NA
J gene: TRBJ1-6
clone size: few
V gene: TRBV27

CDR3 DNA: TGTGCCAGCAGCCTTGAGACTAGCGGGCGGAGGGGCACCGGGGAGCTGTTTTTT
CDR3 protein: CASSLETSGRRGTGELFF
D gene: TRBD2
J gene: TRBJ2-2
clone size: NA
V gene: TRBV4-2

CDR3 DNA: TGTGCCAGCAGCTTAGGGGGGGCCTTTAATGAAAAACTGTTTTTT
CDR3 protein: CASSLGGAFNEKLFF
D gene: NA
J gene: TRBJ1-4
clone size: NA
V gene: TRBV7-2

CDR3 DNA: TGTGCCAGCAGTTTAGCGGGGACGTCTCCTGGCTACACCTTC
CDR3 protein: CASSLAGTSPGYTF
D gene: NA
J gene: TRBJ1-2
clone size: NA
V gene: TRBV12-3/TRBV12-4

CDR3 DNA: TGTGCCAGCAGCCCCGAGCGGGGGCCGCTCACAGATACGCAGTATTTT
CDR3 protein: CASSPERGPLTDTQYF
D gene: TRBD2
J gene: TRBJ2-3
clone size: NA
V gene: TRBV7-2

CDR3 DNA: TGTGCCAGCAACCGAGACAGGGGCCGAGTGGGATCCTACAATGAGCAGTTCTTC
CDR3 protein: CASNRDRGRVGSYNEQFF
D gene: TRBD1
J gene: TRBJ2-1
clone size: NA
V gene: TRBV6-1

CDR3 DNA: TGTGCCAGCAGCCGACTCCCGGACCCAGGGATCTATGGCTACACCTTC
CDR3 protein: CASSRLPDPGIYGYTF
D gene: NA
J gene: TRBJ1-2
clone size: few
V gene: TRBV6-2/TRBV6-3

CDR3 DNA: TGTGCCAGCAGTTCAGGTCCGGCACCGGCAGATACGCAGTATTTT
CDR3 protein: CASSSGPAPADTQYF
D gene: NA
J gene: TRBJ2-3
clone size: few
V gene: TRBV6-2/TRBV6-3

CDR3 DNA: TGTGCCAGCAGTTTAACGGTGCTAGCGACTTATGATGAGCAGTTCTTC
CDR3 protein: CASSLTVLATYDEQFF
D gene: NA
J gene: TRBJ2-1
clone size: few
V gene: TRBV27

CDR3 DNA: TGTGCCAGCAGTTTATTGAATGAAAAACTGTTTTTT
CDR3 protein: CASSLLNEKLFF
D gene: NA
J gene: TRBJ1-4
clone size: many
V gene: TRBV28

CDR3 DNA: TGTGCCAGCAGTTTCAGGGGCTCCAATGAGCAGTTCTTC
CDR3 protein: CASSFRGSNEQFF
D gene: NA
J gene: TRBJ2-1
clone size: many
V gene: TRBV28

CDR3 DNA: TGTGCCAGCAGCACCAACTACGCGGACAATGAGCAGTTCTTC
CDR3 protein: CASSTNYADNEQFF
D gene: NA
J gene: TRBJ2-1
clone size: few
V gene: TRBV3-1

CDR3 DNA: TGTGCCAGCAGCTTAGCACGGAACAGGGCGAGAGATACGCAGTATTTT
CDR3 protein: CASSLARNRARDTQYF
D gene: NA
J gene: TRBJ2-3
clone size: NA
V gene: TRBV7-9

CDR3 DNA: TGTGCCAGCAGTTTCCTTGGGACTAGCGGACTTACTAGCACAGATACGCAGTATTTT
CDR3 protein: CASSFLGTSGLTSTDTQYF
D gene: TRBD2
J gene: TRBJ2-3
clone size: few
V gene: TRBV6-5

CDR3 DNA: TGTGCCAGCAGCCCGGGACTAGCGGGAGAGGCCCTCCGCCTGGCCCAGTACTTC
CDR3 protein: CASSPGLAGEALRLAQYF
D gene: TRBD2
J gene: TRBJ2-5
clone size: few
V gene: TRBV12-3/TRBV12-4

CDR3 DNA: TGTGCCAGCAGCCATCTAGGTAACCCTGAAGCTTTCTTT
CDR3 protein: CASSHLGNPEAFF
D gene: NA
J gene: TRBJ1-1
clone size: NA
V gene: TRBV4-2

CDR3 DNA: TGCAGCGTTGCCCCTAGCAGAGGTACGCAGTATTTT
CDR3 protein: CSVAPSRGTQYF
D gene: NA
J gene: TRBJ2-3
clone size: few
V gene: TRBV29-1

CDR3 DNA: TGTGCCAGCAAGGCTTTGGACTACCTCTACGAGCAGTACTTC
CDR3 protein: CASKALDYLYEQYF
D gene: NA
J gene: TRBJ2-7
clone size: NA
V gene: TRBV11-2

CDR3 DNA: TGCGCCAGCAGCGCCGGGACTAGCCATGAGACCCAGTACTTC
CDR3 protein: CASSAGTSHETQYF
D gene: TRBD2
J gene: TRBJ2-5
clone size: many
V gene: TRBV5-1

CDR3 DNA: TGTGCCAGCAGTCGCCCCCTCATTACCGCGGAACAGTACTTC
CDR3 protein: CASSRPLITAEQYF
D gene: NA
J gene: TRBJ2-5
clone size: NA
V gene: TRBV6-2/TRBV6-3

CDR3 DNA: TGTGCCAGCGGGTACTCTGGAAACACCATATATTTT
CDR3 protein: CASGYSGNTIYF
D gene: NA
J gene: TRBJ1-3
clone size: few
V gene: TRBV27

CDR3 DNA: TGTGCCAGCAGTCATTGGACTAGCGGGGGGGCGAATGAGCAGTTCTTC
CDR3 protein: CASSHWTSGGANEQFF
D gene: TRBD2
J gene: TRBJ2-1
clone size: many
V gene: TRBV2

CDR3 DNA: TGCAGTGCTAGAGATACAGGGGAGCAAGCTTTCTTT
CDR3 protein: CSARDTGEQAFF
D gene: TRBD1
J gene: TRBJ1-1
clone size: NA
V gene: TRBV20-1

CDR3 DNA: TGTGCCAGCAGTGAAGTGGGGGGGAGGAGCACAGATACGCAGTATTTT
CDR3 protein: CASSEVGGRSTDTQYF
D gene: TRBD2
J gene: TRBJ2-3
clone size: few
V gene: TRBV6-1

CDR3 DNA: TGCGCCAGCAGCATTCTAGCGGGGCCCAATGAGCAGTTCTTC
CDR3 protein: CASSILAGPNEQFF
D gene: TRBD2
J gene: TRBJ2-1
clone size: NA
V gene: TRBV5-1

CDR3 DNA: TGCAGTGCCCTAAGGCCCAGCAGCACAGATACGCAGTATTTT
CDR3 protein: CSALRPSSTDTQYF
D gene: NA
J gene: TRBJ2-3
clone size: NA
V gene: TRBV20-1

CDR3 DNA: TGCAGTGCTAGAGATGATGACAGGGGCTATTCAGATACGCAGTATTTT
CDR3 protein: CSARDDDRGYSDTQYF
D gene: TRBD1
J gene: TRBJ2-3
clone size: many
V gene: TRBV20-1

CDR3 DNA: TGTGCCAGCAGCCGAGGGACTCACGGGTCTTCCGAGCAGTACTTC
CDR3 protein: CASSRGTHGSSEQYF
D gene: NA
J gene: TRBJ2-7
clone size: NA
V gene: TRBV28

CDR3 DNA: TGTGCCAGCAGTGGGACTAGCGGGGCCAGCTCCTACAATGAGCAGTTCTTC
CDR3 protein: CASSGTSGASSYNEQFF
D gene: TRBD2
J gene: TRBJ2-1
clone size: NA
V gene: TRBV12-3/TRBV12-4

CDR3 DNA: TGTGCCAGCAGTTACCGGAGGGGGCAAATTAGCAATCAGCCCCAGCATTTT
CDR3 protein: CASSYRRGQISNQPQHF
D gene: TRBD1
J gene: TRBJ1-5
clone size: NA
V gene: TRBV6-5

CDR3 DNA: TGTGCCAGCAGCTACCCAGGGGGTTTTGAGCAGTTCTTC
CDR3 protein: CASSYPGGFEQFF
D gene: TRBD1
J gene: TRBJ2-1
clone size: NA
V gene: TRBV27

CDR3 DNA: TGTGCCAGCAGCTTATCCGGGAGAGGTCGAGAGACCCAGTACTTC
CDR3 protein: CASSLSGRGRETQYF
D gene: NA
J gene: TRBJ2-5
clone size: many
V gene: TRBV7-2

CDR3 DNA: TGTGCCAGCAGCATAACAGGGTTTCCCTACGAGCAGTACTTC
CDR3 protein: CASSITGFPYEQYF
D gene: NA
J gene: TRBJ2-7
clone size: few
V gene: TRBV25-1

CDR3 DNA: TGTGCCAAGGAGACCCAGTACTTC
CDR3 protein: CAKETQYF
D gene: NA
J gene: TRBJ2-5
clone size: NA
V gene: TRBV7-2

CDR3 DNA: TGTGCCAGCAGCTTGACAGGGAGTAAGAATGAGCAGTTCTTC
CDR3 protein: CASSLTGSKNEQFF
D gene: TRBD1
J gene: TRBJ2-1
clone size: many
V gene: TRBV7-3

CDR3 DNA: TGCAGCGTTGTTGGGCGGGCGCACTCCTACGAGCAGTACTTC
CDR3 protein: CSVVGRAHSYEQYF
D gene: NA
J gene: TRBJ2-7
clone size: NA
V gene: TRBV29-1